The 9 T cell receptor beta chains listed next were all sequenced from one sample in a study of OX40 agonist ivuxolimab in advanced cancers. Here immunoSEQ multiplex PCR was the method, and the copy in TCRdb shows in-frame clones only, minus some. Seen here are about 69,000 clones, more than 85% observed once, and the top ten hold around 0.31%. The sample consisted of CD4+ or CD8+ T cells sorted from blood, taken in a trial of the OX40 agonist ivuxolimab. These TCRs come from an adult with an advanced solid tumor such as melanoma, head and neck, liver or kidney cancer.

The CDR3: CASSPGGTGPGGNQPQHF. The CDR3 region has the DNA TGTGCCAGCAGCCCGGGGGGGACAGGCCCTGGGGGCAATCAGCCCCAGCATTTT. J is TRBJ1-5 and V is TRBV7-2, with 8 bases matching TRBD1. Germline V gene lookup returns CDR1 SGHTA and CDR2 FQGNSA. This CDR3 contains 18 residues. The V gene end was trimmed by 5 bases and the J gene end by 2 bases; junction bases not matched to a gene: 14.

The V call is TRBV9, the J call TRBJ2-7; 7 bases are shared with TRBD1. The ends lost 0 bases at V and 4 bases at J; junction bases unmatched: 7. Germline-derived CDR1 and CDR2 are SGDLS and YYNGEE. The CDR3 totals 15 residues. The CDR3 loop reads CASSVATGQPYEQYF. As DNA, the CDR3 is TGTGCCAGCAGCGTAGCTACGGGACAGCCATACGAGCAGTACTTC.

The gene calls are TRBV19 and TRBJ2-3, with 7 bases matching TRBD1. Germline V gene data show CDR1 as LNHDA and CDR2 as SQIVND (reference sequence). The CDR3 contains 15 residues. With V trimmed by 5 bases and J by 0 bases, 5 bases remained unmatched. The CDR3 sequence is CASSAPTGSTDTQYF. For the CDR3, the DNA is TGTGCCAGTAGTGCCCCGACAGGGAGCACAGATACGCAGTATTTT.

V and J are TRBV18 and TRBJ2-3, with 7 bases that match TRBD1. Germline V gives CDR1 KGHSH, CDR2 LQKENI. This CDR3 is built from 16 residues. V trimming: 2 bases; J trimming: 5 bases; junction bases outside the gene matches: 10. The CDR3 DNA reads as TGTGCCAGCTCACCATTAACTGACAGGGCTATAGATACGCAGTATTTT. This encodes CASSPLTDRAIDTQYF.

The DNA for the CDR3 is TGTGCCTGGAGAGACTTGGGGGGAAACCAGCCCCAGCATTTT. Amino acids: CAWRDLGGNQPQHF. The chain is built from TRBV30 and TRBJ1-5, with a possible D match to TRBD1 (5 bases). The germline CDR1 and CDR2 sequences are GTSNPN and SVGIG (reference sequence). This CDR3 comprises 14 residues. Trimming stripped 3 bases from V and 7 bases from J, with 16 bases between.

The genes are TRBV15 and TRBJ2-1; 11 nucleotides line up with TRBD2. CDR1 is LNHNV and CDR2 is YYDKDF in the germline V gene (reference sequence). This CDR3 has 16 amino acids. The J segment lost 2 bases and the V segment lost 3 bases, leaving 3 bases of the junction unmatched. The CDR3, as DNA: TGTGCCACCAGCAGTGGGACTAGCGGACCCTACAATGAGCAGTTCTTC. As protein: CATSSGTSGPYNEQFF.

This rearrangement joins TRBV14 to TRBJ1-6; D gene uncertain. Germline V CDR1 and CDR2: SGHDN, FVKESK. The CDR3 has 13 residues. Trimming left V 3 bases short and J 2 bases short, with 2 bases between. The CDR3 DNA reads TGTGCCAGCAGCCATACCTATAATTCACCCCTCCACTTT. The encoded protein is CASSHTYNSPLHF.

V gene TRBV18 combines with J gene TRBJ1-4; possibly TRBD1 for D (5 bases). From germline, CDR1 is KGHSH and CDR2 LQKENI. This CDR3 region has 18 residues. The V end lost 0 bases, the J end lost 5 bases, and 19 bases lay between the germline ends. The CDR3 spells CASSPPVGTRTQNEKLFF. CDR3 DNA: TGTGCCAGCTCACCACCGGTTGGGACTCGAACACAAAATGAAAAACTGTTTTTT.

Only one count was recorded for this clone. The chain links TRBV13 to TRBJ2-2; TRBD2 might be the D (5 bases). Deletions cut 1 base from V and 4 bases from J, with 13 bases between. The CDR3 extends over 16 amino acids. Per germline, CDR1 PRHDT and CDR2 FYEKMQ (reference sequence). CDR3 amino acids: CASSLVVGDVTGELFF. CDR3 bases: TGTGCCAGCAGCTTAGTGGTGGGAGATGTCACCGGGGAGCTGTTTTTT.